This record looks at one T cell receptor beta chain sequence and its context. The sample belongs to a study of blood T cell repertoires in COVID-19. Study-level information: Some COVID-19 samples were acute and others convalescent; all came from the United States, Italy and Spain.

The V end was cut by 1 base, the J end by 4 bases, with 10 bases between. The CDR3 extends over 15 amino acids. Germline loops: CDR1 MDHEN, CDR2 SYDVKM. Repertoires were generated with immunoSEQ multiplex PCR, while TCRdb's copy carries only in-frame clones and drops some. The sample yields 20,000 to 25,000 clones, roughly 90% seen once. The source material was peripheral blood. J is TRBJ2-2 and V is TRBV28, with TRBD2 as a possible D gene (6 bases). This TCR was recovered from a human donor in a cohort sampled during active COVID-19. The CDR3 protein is CASSLSAGTTGELFF. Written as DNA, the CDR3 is TGTGCCAGCAGTTTATCTGCGGGAACCACCGGGGAGCTGTTTTTT.